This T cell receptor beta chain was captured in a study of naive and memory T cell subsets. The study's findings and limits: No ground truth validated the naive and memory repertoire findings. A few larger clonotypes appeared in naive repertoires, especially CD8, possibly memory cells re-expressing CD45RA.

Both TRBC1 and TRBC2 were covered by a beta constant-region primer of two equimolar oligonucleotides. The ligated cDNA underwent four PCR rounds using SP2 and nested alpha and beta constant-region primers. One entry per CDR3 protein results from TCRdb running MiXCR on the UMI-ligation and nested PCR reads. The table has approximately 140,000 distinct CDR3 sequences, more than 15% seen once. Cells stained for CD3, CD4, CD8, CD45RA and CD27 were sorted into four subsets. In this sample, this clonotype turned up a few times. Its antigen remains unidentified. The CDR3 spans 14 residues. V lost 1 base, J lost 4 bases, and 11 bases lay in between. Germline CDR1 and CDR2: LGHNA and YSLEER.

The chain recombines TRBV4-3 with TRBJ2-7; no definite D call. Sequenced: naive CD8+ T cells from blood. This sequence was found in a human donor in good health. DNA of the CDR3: TGCGCCAGCAGCCAAGCCCAGACGGCTTACGAGCAGTACTTC. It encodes CASSQAQTAYEQYF.